This TCR beta chain was sequenced during a study of cytomegalovirus exposure and HLA in healthy donors. General study points: It was shown in a later analysis that HLA-associated TCR beta chains were more clonally expanded than other, equally common chains.

CDR3 size: 14 residues. V shed 4 bases and J shed 0 bases, with 4 bases lying between them. CDR1 is SGHDN, CDR2 FVKESK, per germline. Worth noting for this clone: Its antigen is as yet unknown.

Use of 60 Vbeta and 13 Jbeta primers characterized the PCR. The table came from immunoSEQ multiplex PCR; TCRdb's copy has only in-frame clones and leaves some out. Of roughly 130,000 clones listed, roughly 82% were seen once; the top ten hold over 9%. The source of this sequence is a male donor in good health and CMV-seropositive. This chain uses TRBV14 with TRBJ2-6; no reliable D call. Sequencing was performed on PBMCs. CDR3 DNA: TGTGCCAGCAGCCCTATCTCTGGGGCCAACGTCCTGACTTTC. Its protein is CASSPISGANVLTF.